This record looks at one T cell receptor (beta chain) sequence and its context. This clone was seen only once. Its antigen is not yet known. There are no base qualities to consult, and no much larger clone falls within one base. The cohort comprised some 730 healthy bone marrow donors. At the time of sampling, every cohort member was nominally healthy, though immune exposures that went unrecorded were likely present. The donor was CMV seropositive and was included in the group of 289 seropositive cohort members. Every donor gave a peripheral blood sample, and the peripheral blood mononuclear cells from that sample were used for TCR beta sequencing. Genomic DNA extraction from the blood cell samples was performed with the Qiagen DNeasy Blood Extraction Kit. These data originate in a study of cytomegalovirus exposure and HLA in healthy donors (dated by TCRdb to between 2016 and 2019). Notes on the research overall: An earlier analysis of some 620 of the donors reported about 300 Gb of sequence data and 95 million to 120 million unique TCR beta sequences obtained from about 179 million T cells. Approximately 330 gigabases of sequencing data and about 92 million unique TCR sequences made up an early release that covered around 640 HLA-typed donors. The genetic ancestry cluster associated with self-reported Caucasian donors included about 81% of the roughly 400 genotyped donors. The aim of the study was to test whether cataloging public T cell receptors could identify signatures of past pathogen exposure. The T cell repertoires of around 670 subjects were profiled by immunosequencing and related to cytomegalovirus serostatus. In addition to the first cohort of 666 subjects, a separate validation cohort of 120 different subjects was used. To predict cytomegalovirus infection status, the study brought together high-throughput TCR immunosequencing, statistical association of individual TCRs with disease status, and machine learning. A later analysis re-examined previously published TCR beta repertoires from just over 650 donors and added high-resolution HLA genotyping to investigate patterns of TCR occurrence. Rather than drawing on any new phenotypic data, the later analysis identified candidate immune exposures from TCR beta sequences and the way those sequences occurred across donors. To decide whether each TCR beta V gene segment behaved as functional or pseudogenic, an earlier analysis of some 600 of the donors relied on high-throughput TCR beta sequencing. Alongside the repertoire data, information on donor age, sex, ethnicity and CMV serostatus was compiled. Genome-wide SNP genotypes for about 65% of the roughly 670 donors were used in a later genetic analysis, which treated that subset as a discovery cohort. Every repertoire in the discovery cohort had been generated on one and the same sequencing platform. Both class I and class II loci were covered by HLA typing, at four-digit resolution. The number of typed donors differed by locus: about 629-630 for A, B, C, DRB1 and DQB1; 500 to 550 for DQA1; fewer than 610 for DPA1; and 400 to 480 for DPB1. Because of strong linkage in the cohort, roughly five DR-DQ haplotypes were treated as single units for association and clustering. On average, 235,054 unique TCR beta nucleotide sequences were sequenced per donor among a few hundred genotyped donors of the cohort, with around 19% of those sequences being non-productive.

Sequences SGHRS (CDR1) and YFSETQ (CDR2) are obtained from the germline V gene. The CDR3 sequence holds 17 residues, the cysteine and phenylalanine included. Solely the CDR3 DNA is kept, with 51 bases framed from the first base. Library creation used the immunoSEQ multiplex PCR assay. A mixture of 60 forward primers for TCR Vbeta segments and 13 reverse primers for TCR Jbeta segments was used in the multiplex PCR. Amplification of the CDR3 region of rearranged TCR beta genes was performed with a multiplex PCR assay on genomic DNA. On the Illumina HiSeq System, the amplified TCR beta libraries were sequenced as 87-base-pair reads. For the original study's pipeline: A later analysis counted some 80 million unique TCR beta chains across the 550 to 800 repertoires, and 9.5 million to 11 million of these chains were shared by at least two donors. Raw reads were error-corrected and collapsed into unique sequences with a nearest-neighbor algorithm that merged closely related sequences to remove PCR and sequencing errors. CDR3 sequences were aligned to IMGT reference sequences to assign V, D and J gene segments. For a sequence to be retained, at least a six-nucleotide match to both a V gene segment and a J gene segment was required. A rearrangement counted as productive if the CDR3 had no stop codons and remained in frame with V and J, and every other rearrangement counted as non-productive. CDR3 was defined by IMGT convention, running from the second conserved V-encoded cysteine to the conserved J-encoded phenylalanine. Sequences without an unambiguous match to a single V gene segment were excluded from the earlier analysis of over 500 of the donors. In an earlier analysis of around 600 of the donors, V segments were called functional above 56.7% productive rearrangements and were called segregating when the between-donor standard deviation exceeded 5%. A statistical classification framework was built for diagnosing cytomegalovirus status from the catalog of TCR beta chain sequences. In a later analysis, TCR nucleotide sequences were compared against IMGT/GENE-DB human TR gene sequences so that V and J genes could be assigned. The TCRdist pipeline was used in a later analysis to assign CDR3 sequences and most-parsimonious VDJ recombination scenarios. A later analysis defined each TCR beta chain by its CDR3 amino acid sequence plus V-gene family, and excluded reads lacking a unique V-gene family. As a way to deal with suspected cross-contamination and a sequencing artifact, a later analysis dropped 640 or so nucleotide sequences that were highly shared and had low generation probability. For each public chain, a later analysis derived a clonal expansion index from normalized ranks of inferred template counts within each repertoire. In a later analysis, generation probabilities were computed using a VDJ recombination model fitted to out-of-frame rearrangements, and the results were checked against IGoR. A later analysis scored TCR-TCR, TCR-HLA and TCR-CMV co-occurrence with hypergeometric tests, applying a repertoire-size bias correction to TCR pairs. A later analysis estimated false discovery rates by permuting HLA or CMV assignments 20 times. In a later analysis, co-occurring TCRs were grouped using DBSCAN, with TCRdist sequence similarity added in when clustering inside HLA-allele-positive subsets. For co-occurrence clustering, repertoires with fewer than 30,000 or more than 120,000 public chains were excluded, along with several repertoires with anomalous nucleotide sharing. What TCRdb holds here is the immuneACCESS table cut down to in-frame rearrangements. Part of the clones is not present; checked against another copy, under half of the missing clones reflect an unresolved V gene, and the others are unexplained. That table furnishes V, J and clone size, whereas the DNA furnished D and trimming. Across this sample there are some 130,000 clones, with around 79% seen only once. Jointly, the top ten make up 6.5% of the sample.

The paper's findings and limits, for the study overall: Across donors, most TCR sequences were observed very rarely, whereas some public TCRs were present in many individuals. Most CMV-associated TCR beta chains appeared to be HLA-restricted in a later analysis, and the HLA associations seemed to be driven largely by CMV exposure. Linkage disequilibrium might explain the correlated functional status among segregating V segments, but an unknown experimental factor could not be excluded. A group of highly shared sequence variants was considered likely to be a technical artifact of the sequencing pipeline. When HLA alleles, especially DR and DQ, strongly co-occurred, attributing TCR associations to individual alleles was difficult. Only TCR beta chains were sequenced in this cohort, and the absence of alpha or paired-chain data limited detectable features. In a later analysis, several top co-occurrence clusters were reported to appear linked to parvovirus B19, influenza, CMV and Epstein-Barr virus. For the cohort, immune exposure information was limited to CMV serostatus. Broadly in line with IMGT annotations, most TCR beta V segments showed up in productive rearrangements about 87% or about 30% of the time in an earlier analysis of a few hundred of the donors. A later analysis associated about 18,000 TCR beta sequences with specific HLA alleles at a false discovery rate of 0.05. Compared with equally common non-associated chains, HLA-associated TCR beta chains in a later analysis were more clonally expanded and had lower generation probabilities. In the study, some 160 TCR beta chains were listed as associated with cytomegalovirus. In both the original and validation cohorts, the classifier was reported to diagnose cytomegalovirus status with high specificity and sensitivity. HLA typing was unavailable for some donors at each locus, so association tests used only the typed subset. A later genetic analysis associated a missense DCLRE1C variant with V-gene and J-gene trimming of TCR beta chains, and an independent cohort replicated the association. A later analysis found that TCR association rates varied across HLA loci, with DRB1 alleles showing the most associated TCRs and HLA-C alleles the fewest. According to a later genetic analysis, donors in an Asian-associated ancestry cluster had fewer N-insertions in productive TCRs than the approximately 650-donor mean. Because counts were too low, some 17 rarely observed V segments, including chromosome 9 orphons, were excluded from the earlier analysis of under 650 of the donors. Roughly uniform sequencing depth across donors was assumed in presence/absence analyses, although this assumption may not hold. A further reported finding was that TCR beta sequences accurately predicted the HLA-A and HLA-B alleles for most subjects in the first cohort. According to the authors, the approach could potentially be generalized to other disease states and immunological phenotypes. In vitro tests confirmed that a few of the cytomegalovirus-associated TCR beta chains recognize cytomegalovirus antigens. Some IMGT-functional V segments, including TRBV6-2 and TRBV6-3, could not be distinguished by the 87-base-pair reads and were therefore excluded.

The receptor comes from a man aged 40-49 years in good health and CMV-seropositive. The chain was built from TRBV5-1 and TRBJ2-5, with TRBD2 perhaps the D gene, on 6 matching bases. The assigned J gene may be wrong: the sequence end matches TRBJ2-7 better. Sequenced material: PBMCs. The DNA is TGCGCCAGCAGCTCCCAAAAGGGACTTGGCCGATACCACGAGCAGTACTTC. Its translation is CASSSQKGLGRYHEQYF.